This T cell receptor (beta chain) appears in the sequencing data of a study of T-cell reconstitution after alpha-beta-depleted transplantation in children (dated by TCRdb to 2015 to 2016). For the study in its entirety: Using TCR repertoire profiling, the study followed T-cell immune reconstitution in a quantitative way in children after TCRalphabeta/CD19-depleted allogeneic hematopoietic cell transplantation.

The CDR3 holds 14 amino acids from the cysteine to the phenylalanine. CDR3 DNA only is kept here, 42 bases in frame from base 1. V is clipped by 2 bases and J by 5 bases, and the sequence between their germline boundaries is 14 bases long. As encoded in the germline V gene, CDR1 is SGHRS while CDR2 is YFSETQ. Library prep was done by PCR. The reads were generated on an Illumina HiSeq 2500. To normalize quantification of the TCRbeta repertoire, the TCR libraries were built with molecular barcoding that relied on unique molecular identifiers. TCRdb redid the processing of the public reads, applying fastp at Q25 and MiXCR, and retained in-frame beta chains. One record per CDR3 amino acid sequence lists the most common genes and DNA. Across this sample there are 250,000 to 300,000 distinct CDR3 sequences, with around 9.6% seen only once. Together, the top ten hold 9.5% to 13% of the sample. The count of this clonotype is one. Its binding antigen is unknown. Nothing much larger sits one base from this clone, and base qualities are not available. A single read counts as weak evidence.

This TCR came from a human donor who donated a stem cell graft to a child with SCID. Recombination connected TRBV5-1 to TRBJ2-7; matching of 5 bases hints at TRBD1 as the D gene. Sequenced here: PBMCs from the stem cell graft donor, sampled from the stem cell graft. The CDR3 region has the sequence CASSFQTQADEQYF. The DNA reads as follows: TGCGCCAGCAGCTTTCAGACACAGGCCGACGAGCAGTACTTC.